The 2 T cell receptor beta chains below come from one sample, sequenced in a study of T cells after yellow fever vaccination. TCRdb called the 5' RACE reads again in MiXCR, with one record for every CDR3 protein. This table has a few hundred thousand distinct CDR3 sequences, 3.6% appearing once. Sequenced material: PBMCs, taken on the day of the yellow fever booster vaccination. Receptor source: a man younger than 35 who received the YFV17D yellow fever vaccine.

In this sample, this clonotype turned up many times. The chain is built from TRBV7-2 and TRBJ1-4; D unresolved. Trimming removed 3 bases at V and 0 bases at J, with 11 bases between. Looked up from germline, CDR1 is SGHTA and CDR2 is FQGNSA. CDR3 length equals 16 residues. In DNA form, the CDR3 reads TGTGCCAGCAGCTTCAGTCTCGCTTCAACTAATGAAAAACTGTTTTTT. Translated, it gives CASSFSLASTNEKLFF.

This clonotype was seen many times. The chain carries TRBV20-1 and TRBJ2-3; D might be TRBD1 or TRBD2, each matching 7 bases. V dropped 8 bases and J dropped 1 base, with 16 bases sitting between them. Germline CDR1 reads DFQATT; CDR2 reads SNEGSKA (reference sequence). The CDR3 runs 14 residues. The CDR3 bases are TGCAGTTTCCAGGGGGGGCCCCGCACAGATACGCAGTATTTT. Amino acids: CSFQGGPRTDTQYF.